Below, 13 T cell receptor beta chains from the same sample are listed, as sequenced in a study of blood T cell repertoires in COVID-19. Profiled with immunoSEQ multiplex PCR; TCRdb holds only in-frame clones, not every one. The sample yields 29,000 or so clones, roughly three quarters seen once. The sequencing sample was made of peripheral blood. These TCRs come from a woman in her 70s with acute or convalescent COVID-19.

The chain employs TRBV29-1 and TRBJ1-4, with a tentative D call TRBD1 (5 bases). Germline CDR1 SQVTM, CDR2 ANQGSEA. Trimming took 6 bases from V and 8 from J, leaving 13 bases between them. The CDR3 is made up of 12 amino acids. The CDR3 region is CSVAGIQEKLFF. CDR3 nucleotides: TGCAGCGTGGCAGGGATTCAGGAAAAACTGTTTTTT.

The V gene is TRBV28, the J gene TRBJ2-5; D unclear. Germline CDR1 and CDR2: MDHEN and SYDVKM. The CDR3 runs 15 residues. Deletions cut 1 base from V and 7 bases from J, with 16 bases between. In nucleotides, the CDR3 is TGTGCCAGCAGTTTATCAGGTCAAGAGTTGGGGACCCAGTACTTC. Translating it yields CASSLSGQELGTQYF.

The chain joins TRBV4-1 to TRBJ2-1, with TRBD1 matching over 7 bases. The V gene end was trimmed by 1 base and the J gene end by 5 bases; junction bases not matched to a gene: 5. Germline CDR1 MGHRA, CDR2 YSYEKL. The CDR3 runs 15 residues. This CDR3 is CASSQGRGINNEQFF. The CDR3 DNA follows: TGCGCCAGCAGCCAAGGCAGGGGGATCAACAATGAGCAGTTCTTC.

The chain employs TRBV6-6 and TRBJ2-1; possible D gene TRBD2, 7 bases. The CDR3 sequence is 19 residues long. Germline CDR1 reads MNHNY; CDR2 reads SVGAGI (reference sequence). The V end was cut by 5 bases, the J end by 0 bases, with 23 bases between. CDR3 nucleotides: TGTGCCAGCAGTCCAACATCTTCGGGGGGCCCACGCTCCTACAATGAGCAGTTCTTC. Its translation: CASSPTSSGGPRSYNEQFF.

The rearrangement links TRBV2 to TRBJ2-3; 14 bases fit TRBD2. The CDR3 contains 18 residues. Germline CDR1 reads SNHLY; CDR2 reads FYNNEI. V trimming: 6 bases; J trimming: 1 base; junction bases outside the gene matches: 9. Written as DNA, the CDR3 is TGTGCCAGCAGGCTTCCGGGACTAGCGGGAGCGGGCACAGATACGCAGTATTTT. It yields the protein CASRLPGLAGAGTDTQYF.

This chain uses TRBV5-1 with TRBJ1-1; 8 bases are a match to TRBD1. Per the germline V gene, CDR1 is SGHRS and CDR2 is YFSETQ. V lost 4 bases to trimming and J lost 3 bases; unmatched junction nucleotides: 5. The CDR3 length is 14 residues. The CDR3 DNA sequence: TGCGCCAGCAGCACAGGGGGTAGGGACACTGAAGCTTTCTTT. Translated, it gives CASSTGGRDTEAFF.

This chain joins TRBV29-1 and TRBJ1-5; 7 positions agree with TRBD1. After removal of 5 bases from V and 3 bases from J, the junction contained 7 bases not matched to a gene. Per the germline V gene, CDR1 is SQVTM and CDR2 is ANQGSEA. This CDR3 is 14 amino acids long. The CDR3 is CSVSETGPNQPQHF. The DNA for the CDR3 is TGCAGCGTTTCGGAGACAGGGCCCAATCAGCCCCAGCATTTT.

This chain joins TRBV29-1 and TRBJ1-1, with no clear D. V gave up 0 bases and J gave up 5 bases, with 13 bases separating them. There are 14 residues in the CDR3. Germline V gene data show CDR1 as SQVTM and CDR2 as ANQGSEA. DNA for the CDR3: TGCAGCGTTGAAGATCCCAAACTACTAACTGAAGCTTTCTTT. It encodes CSVEDPKLLTEAFF.

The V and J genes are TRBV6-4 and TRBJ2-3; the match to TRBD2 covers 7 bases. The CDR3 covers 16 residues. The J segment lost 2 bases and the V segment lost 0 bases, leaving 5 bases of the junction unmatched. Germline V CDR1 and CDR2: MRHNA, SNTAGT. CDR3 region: CASSDSGRADTDTQYF. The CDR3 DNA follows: TGTGCCAGCAGTGACTCAGGGAGGGCAGACACAGATACGCAGTATTTT.

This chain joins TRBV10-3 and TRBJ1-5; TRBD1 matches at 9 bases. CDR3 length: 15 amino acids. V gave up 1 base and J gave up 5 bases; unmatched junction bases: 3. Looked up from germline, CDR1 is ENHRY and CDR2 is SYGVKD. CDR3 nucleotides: TGTGCCATCAGTGAGTTTAGGACAGGGGATCAGCCCCAGCATTTT. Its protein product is CAISEFRTGDQPQHF.

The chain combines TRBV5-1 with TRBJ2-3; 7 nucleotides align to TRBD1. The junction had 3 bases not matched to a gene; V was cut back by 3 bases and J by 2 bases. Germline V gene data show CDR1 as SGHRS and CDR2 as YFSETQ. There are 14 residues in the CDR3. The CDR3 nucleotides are TGCGCCAGCAGCTGGGGGACAGCCACAGATACGCAGTATTTT. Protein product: CASSWGTATDTQYF.

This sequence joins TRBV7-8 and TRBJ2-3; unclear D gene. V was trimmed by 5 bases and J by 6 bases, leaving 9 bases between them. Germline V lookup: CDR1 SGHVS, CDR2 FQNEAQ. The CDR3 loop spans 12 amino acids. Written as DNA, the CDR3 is TGTGCCAGCAGCCTCATCGGGGATACGCAGTATTTT. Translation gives CASSLIGDTQYF.

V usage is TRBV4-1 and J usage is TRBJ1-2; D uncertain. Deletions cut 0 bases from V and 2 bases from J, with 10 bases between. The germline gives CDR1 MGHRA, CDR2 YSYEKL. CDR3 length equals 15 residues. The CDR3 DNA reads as TGCGCCAGCAGCCAAGAAACACAGCAGAACTATGGCTACACCTTC. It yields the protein CASSQETQQNYGYTF.